This record looks at one TCR beta chain sequence and its context. Its antigen is unidentified. This sample was taken from a study of T cells expressing NK-cell markers. Study-wide context: Beta-chain profiling covered CD3+CD56+NKG2C+, CD3+CD56+NKG2C- and CD3+CD56-NKG2C+ sorted subsets. The study's findings and limits: The same clonotypes also predominated in the CD3+CD56-NKG2C+ fraction of a few donors. Dominant NKG2C+ clonotypes were found to form about 1.0-7.5% of CD8+ T cells in a handful of donors.

The germline gives CDR1 SEHNR, CDR2 FQNEAQ (reference sequence). CDR3 size: 16 residues. From its re-call of the 5' RACE reads, TCRdb lists each CDR3 protein once, without DNA. Its table lists approximately 460,000 distinct CDR3 sequences. The sample taken for sequencing was blood T cells: a sorted CD56 or NKG2C T cell subset, CD4+ or CD8+ T cells, or bulk PBMC T cells (not recorded which). V usage is TRBV7-9 and J usage is TRBJ2-2; TCRdb's D gene call, TRBD1, goes unchecked for lack of DNA. The receptor comes from a woman aged 18 to 75 in good health. The CDR3 here is CASNPRRDRGFGELFF.